Listed below are T cell receptor beta chains from one sample, sequenced in a study of blood T cell repertoires in COVID-19. Measured with immunoSEQ multiplex PCR; TCRdb has only the in-frame clones, and not every one. The sample has around 270,000 clones, around 89% seen once; the top ten hold approximately 4.2%. Input material: peripheral blood. These receptors were obtained from a man aged 35-49 years with acute or convalescent COVID-19. CDR3s include the opening cysteine and the closing phenylalanine or tryptophan. A D gene is named only where the DNA matches it firmly. Expanded clones get a size class; other rows say once, few or many, or leave the size out.

J	D	V	size	DNA	CDR3
TRBJ1-2	TRBD1	TRBV5-4	-	TGTGCCAGCAGTTTCGGACAGGGCCTTGGCTACACCTTC	CASSFGQGLGYTF
TRBJ1-2	TRBD1	TRBV30	once	TGTGCCTGGAGTCCCGGGACAGGGTTGCTACGGTATGGCTACACCTTC	CAWSPGTGLLRYGYTF
TRBJ1-1	TRBD1	TRBV14	-	TGTGCCAGCAGCTCGACAGGGCGGGCGACTGAAGCTTTCTTT	CASSSTGRATEAFF
TRBJ2-1	-	TRBV5-4	-	TGTGCCAGCAGCGGCCTCCGGGACTCGGGCCTTGAGCAGTTCTTC	CASSGLRDSGLEQFF
TRBJ1-5	-	TRBV30	-	TGTGCCTGGAGTGCCCCGGACACGGCACCCCAGCATTTT	CAWSAPDTAPQHF
TRBJ1-6	-	TRBV12-5	-	TGTGCTAGTGGTTTGGTAAGGGGGAGAGGGGAGTATAATTCACCCCTCCACTTT	CASGLVRGRGEYNSPLHF
TRBJ1-6	-	TRBV6-1	-	TGTGCCAGCAGTGTCGTGGTACCGTCAGACAGCGATAATTCACCCCTCCACTTT	CASSVVVPSDSDNSPLHF
TRBJ1-1	TRBD1	TRBV5-1	-	TGCGCCAGCAGCGGAACAGGGGCAGGGGAGACTGAAGCTTTCTTT	CASSGTGAGETEAFF
TRBJ1-2	TRBD1	TRBV3-1/TRBV3-2	-	TGTGCCAGCAGCCAAGGGTCCACAGGGGGCGGCTATGGCTACACCTTC	CASSQGSTGGGYGYTF
TRBJ1-5	-	TRBV9	-	TGTGCCAGCAGCGTAGGGCAGTTTAGCAATCAGCCCCAGCATTTT	CASSVGQFSNQPQHF
TRBJ1-4	-	TRBV21-1	-	TGTGCCAGCAGCAAAAGTCGAACAGGTTCGGCAACTAATGAAAAACTGTTTTTT	CASSKSRTGSATNEKLFF
TRBJ2-4	-	TRBV5-8	-	TGTGCCAGCAGCCACTTCGGAAACATTCAGTACTTC	CASSHFGNIQYF
TRBJ2-7	-	TRBV27	-	TGTGCCAGCAGTCCAGGGCCTTACTACGAGCAGTACTTC	CASSPGPYYEQYF
TRBJ1-1	-	TRBV19	-	TGTGCCAGTAGTATAGACAGGGTAGGGGACACTGAAGCTTTCTTT	CASSIDRVGDTEAFF
TRBJ1-1	TRBD1	TRBV15	-	TGTGCCACCAGCCCGAGACAGGGGAACACTGAAGCTTTCTTT	CATSPRQGNTEAFF
TRBJ2-1	TRBD2	TRBV10-1	-	TGCGCCAGCAGTGGTCTAGCGGTAAATGAGCAGTTCTTC	CASSGLAVNEQFF
TRBJ1-2	TRBD1	TRBV9	-	TGTGCCAGCAGCACTAGGACAGGACTTGCGGGAGGCTACACCTTC	CASSTRTGLAGGYTF
TRBJ1-3	-	TRBV15	once	TGTGCCACCAGCAGAGGACAACAGGGTACGGGAAACACCATATATTTT	CATSRGQQGTGNTIYF
TRBJ1-2	-	TRBV5-1	-	TGCGCCAGCAGCTTCTCTTCAGGCTATGGCTACACCTTC	CASSFSSGYGYTF
TRBJ2-2	-	TRBV5-1	-	TGCGCCAGCAGCTTGGATTGGCAGCGGGTCGGGGAGCTGTTTTTT	CASSLDWQRVGELFF
TRBJ2-7	TRBD1	TRBV20-1	-	TGCAGTGCTAGTCTTCGGACAGGGGGCTACGAGCAGTACTTC	CSASLRTGGYEQYF
TRBJ1-2	-	TRBV27	-	TGTGCCAGCAGCCCCGCCAGACCCCCAGGATATGGCTACACCTTC	CASSPARPPGYGYTF
TRBJ2-7	-	TRBV15	-	TGTGCCACCAGCAGAGATAACGGCTACGAGCAGTACTTC	CATSRDNGYEQYF
TRBJ2-1	TRBD1	TRBV7-9	-	TGTGCCAGCAGCTTAGTACAGGGGGCCAGCAATGAGCAGTTCTTC	CASSLVQGASNEQFF
TRBJ1-1	-	TRBV12-3/TRBV12-4	-	TGTGCCAGCACCACAACAGGGAACACTGAAGCTTTCTTT	CASTTTGNTEAFF
TRBJ1-2	TRBD1	TRBV2	-	TGTGCCAGCGTGTCGGACAGGGGACGCTATGGCTACACCTTC	CASVSDRGRYGYTF
TRBJ2-1	TRBD2	TRBV12-3/TRBV12-4	-	TGTGCCAGCAGTCCGTCAGCGGGGGAACAGTTCTTC	CASSPSAGEQFF
TRBJ1-1	-	TRBV6-1	-	TGTGCCAGCAGTGAACAGGACACCATCCTGACTGAAGCTTTCTTT	CASSEQDTILTEAFF
TRBJ2-7	-	TRBV11-2	-	TGTGCCAGCAGCTTCACAGTCTACGAGCAGTACTTC	CASSFTVYEQYF
TRBJ1-1	TRBD1	TRBV6-5	-	TGTGCCAGCAGTTCTCCGACAGGGGGCACAACTGAAGCTTTCTTT	CASSSPTGGTTEAFF
TRBJ1-2	TRBD1	TRBV11-2	-	TGTGCCAGCACAAGATTGGGACAGGGGAACTATGGCTACACCTTC	CASTRLGQGNYGYTF
TRBJ1-6	-	TRBV5-6	-	TGTGCCAGCAGCCTCGGGGAGGGATATAATTCACCCCTCCACTTT	CASSLGEGYNSPLHF
TRBJ2-1	TRBD2	TRBV5-1	few	TGCGCCAGCAGCTTGGGAGCGGGGGGGCTCAATGAGCAGTTCTTC	CASSLGAGGLNEQFF
TRBJ1-4	-	TRBV2	-	TGTGCCAGCAGTTCCGGGTACCTTGAAAAACTGTTTTTT	CASSSGYLEKLFF
TRBJ1-3	-	TRBV9	-	TGTGCCAGCAGCACTAGCCCTGGAAACACCATATATTTT	CASSTSPGNTIYF
TRBJ2-1	TRBD1	TRBV19	-	TGTGCCAGTAGTAGAACCGGGACAGGGGATCTTTTGATCTACAATGAGCAGTTCTTC	CASSRTGTGDLLIYNEQFF
TRBJ1-4	-	TRBV6-6	-	TGTGCCAGCAGGGGTCCGGGACAAGGAAATGAAAAACTGTTTTTT	CASRGPGQGNEKLFF
TRBJ2-1	-	TRBV11-3	-	TGTGCCAGCAGCTTGGAGGGACTCTCCTACAATGAGCAGTTCTTC	CASSLEGLSYNEQFF
TRBJ1-4	TRBD1	TRBV19	-	TGTGCCAGTAGTACGGGACAGGGAGTTTGGGAAAAACTGTTTTTT	CASSTGQGVWEKLFF
TRBJ1-2	TRBD1	TRBV4-2	-	TGTGCCAGCAGCCAAGATTCCCAGGGGGTGAACCTCTATGGCTACACCTTC	CASSQDSQGVNLYGYTF
TRBJ1-1	TRBD1	TRBV3-1/TRBV3-2	-	TGTGCCAGCACAAGGGACAGGGTGAGCACTGAAGCTTTCTTT	CASTRDRVSTEAFF
TRBJ2-2	TRBD1	TRBV29-1	-	TGCAGCGTTGACAGGGGGCAGGGTACCGGGGAGCTGTTTTTT	CSVDRGQGTGELFF
TRBJ1-1	TRBD1	TRBV7-9	-	TGTGCCAGCAGCTCCAGACAGGGATCGAACACTGAAGCTTTCTTT	CASSSRQGSNTEAFF
TRBJ1-6	-	TRBV4-1	-	TGCGCCAGCAGCCAAGATGTCAGGGGTGATTCACCCCTCCACTTT	CASSQDVRGDSPLHF
TRBJ2-7	TRBD1	TRBV11-3	-	TGTGCCAGCAGCTCCGATCCAGGGGGATGCGAGCAGTACTTC	CASSSDPGGCEQYF
TRBJ2-1	TRBD2	TRBV7-8	-	TGTGCCAGCAGCTTAGCGGGCCCTAGCGGGGGTCCTAGCTCCTACAATGAGCAGTTCTTC	CASSLAGPSGGPSSYNEQFF
TRBJ2-2	-	TRBV11-1	-	TGTGCCAGCAGCGACGCCGCTGGGCTCACCGGGGAGCTGTTTTTT	CASSDAAGLTGELFF
TRBJ2-1	TRBD2	TRBV6-5	-	TGTGCCAGCACCCTAAAGGGACTAGAAACTGAGCAGTTCTTC	CASTLKGLETEQFF
TRBJ1-1	-	TRBV12-3/TRBV12-4	-	TGTGCCAGCAGTCTAATGATGAACACTGAAGCTTTCTTT	CASSLMMNTEAFF
TRBJ1-5	-	TRBV12-5	-	TGTGCTAGTGGTTTCGTGGAGAATCAGCCCCAGCATTTT	CASGFVENQPQHF
TRBJ1-1	TRBD1	TRBV19	-	TGTGCCACTCAGGGACAGCTAAACACTGAAGCTTTCTTT	CATQGQLNTEAFF
TRBJ1-2	-	TRBV7-2	-	TGTGCCAGCAGCTTCACAGGGTACGATGGCTACACCTTC	CASSFTGYDGYTF
TRBJ2-1	TRBD2	TRBV5-6	once	TGTGCCAGCAGCTCCCTTGCGGGGGACTACAATGAGCAGTTCTTC	CASSSLAGDYNEQFF